These 11 T cell receptor beta chains came from one sample sequenced in a study of cytomegalovirus exposure and HLA in healthy donors. Measured with immunoSEQ multiplex PCR; TCRdb has only the in-frame clones, and not every one. The sample has about 240,000 clones; around 88% are singletons. Input material: PBMCs. The source of these receptors is a young woman in good health and CMV-seropositive.

The chain carries TRBV29-1 and TRBJ1-1; maybe TRBD1 (6 bases). Germline CDR1 SQVTM, CDR2 ANQGSEA. Trimming cost V 7 bases and J 5 bases, with 11 bases left between them. The CDR3 consists of 11 residues. CDR3: CSAGQSTEAFF. The CDR3 nucleotides are TGCAGCGCCGGACAGTCTACTGAAGCTTTCTTT.

V usage is TRBV10-3 and J usage is TRBJ1-5; D might be TRBD1 (5 bases). Trimming removed 8 bases at V and 3 bases at J, with 11 bases between. Germline assignment: CDR1 ENHRY and CDR2 SYGVKD. The CDR3 length is 13 residues. The CDR3 protein is CAISSTDNQPQHF. CDR3 sequence (DNA): TGTGCCATCTCCTCGACAGACAATCAGCCCCAGCATTTT.

The chain joins TRBV19 to TRBJ1-5; D unclear. The CDR3 length is 15 residues. Germline values: CDR1 LNHDA, CDR2 SQIVND (reference sequence). Trimming stripped 1 base from V and 4 bases from J, with 11 bases between. Written as DNA, the CDR3 is TGTGCCAGTAGTATAGTATTCGCTATGAATCAGCCCCAGCATTTT. Amino acid sequence: CASSIVFAMNQPQHF.

The chain links TRBV4-1 to TRBJ2-7; tentatively, D is TRBD2 (5 bases). This CDR3 is built from 15 residues. V dropped 1 base and J dropped 4 bases, with 14 bases sitting between them. The germline gives CDR1 MGHRA, CDR2 YSYEKL. The CDR3 is CASSQGAGVPYEQYF. The CDR3 region has the DNA TGCGCCAGCAGCCAAGGGGCCGGGGTCCCTTACGAGCAGTACTTC.

The chain joins TRBV12-5 to TRBJ2-1; 7 positions agree with TRBD2. After removal of 2 bases from V and 3 bases from J, the junction contained 7 bases not matched to a gene. Germline CDR1 LGHNT, CDR2 FRNRAP. The CDR3 sequence is 16 residues long. The CDR3 reads CASGLFLAEYYNEQFF. The CDR3 region has the DNA TGTGCTAGTGGTTTGTTCCTAGCGGAGTACTACAATGAGCAGTTCTTC.

This clone came up a few times. The rearrangement joins TRBV5-1 to TRBJ1-4, with no clear D. The CDR3 has 14 amino acids. Between the trimmed V and J ends, which lost 0 bases and 6 bases, there was a span of 9 bases. From germline, CDR1 is SGHRS and CDR2 YFSETQ. The CDR3 region has the DNA TGCGCCAGCAGCTTGGGGGGAGTCGATGAAAAACTGTTTTTT. Translated, it gives CASSLGGVDEKLFF. The variable domain in full, completed from reference TRBV5-1 and TRBJ1-4, reads KAGVTQTPRYLIKTRGQQVTLSCSPISGHRSVSWYQQTPGQGLQFLFEYFSETQRNKGNFPGRFSGRQFSNSRSEMNVSTLELGDSALYLCASSLGGVDEKLFFGSGTQLSVL.

This clone was seen only once. The chain combines TRBV2 with TRBJ2-5; D gene unclear. V was cut by 2 bases and J by 3 bases, with 4 bases left in between. CDR1 is SNHLY and CDR2 is FYNNEI in the germline V gene. This CDR3 has 12 amino acids. The CDR3 here is CASSESEETQYF. Written as DNA, the CDR3 is TGTGCCAGCAGTGAAAGCGAAGAGACCCAGTACTTC. Full variable domain (outside the CDR3, taken from reference TRBV2 and TRBJ2-5): EPEVTQTPSHQVTQMGQEVILRCVPISNHLYFYWYRQILGQKVEFLVSFYNNEISEKSEIFDDQFSVERPDGSNFTLKIRSTKLEDSAMYFCASSESEETQYFGPGTRLLVL.

V is TRBV30 and J is TRBJ2-3; no clear D. In germline, CDR1 is GTSNPN, CDR2 SVGIG (reference sequence). Trimming took 4 bases from V and 2 from J, leaving 10 bases between them. The CDR3 spans 13 residues. The CDR3 DNA is TGTGCCTGGACAGACTCCTACACAGATACGCAGTATTTT. Protein: CAWTDSYTDTQYF. The variable domain in full, completed from reference TRBV30 and TRBJ2-3, reads SQTIHQWPATLVQPVGSPLSLECTVEGTSNPNLYWYRQAAGRGLQLLFYSVGIGQISSEVPQNLSASRPQDRQFILSSKKLLLSDSGFYLCAWTDSYTDTQYFGPGTRLTVL.

CDR3 sequence: CASSRQPYRSPTQGNTIYF. DNA of the CDR3: TGCGCCAGCAGCCGACAGCCCTACAGGAGCCCGACACAAGGAAACACCATATATTTT. The genes are TRBV5-1 and TRBJ1-3, with TRBD1 as a possible D gene (5 bases). Germline-derived CDR1 and CDR2 are SGHRS and YFSETQ. With 4 bases removed from V and 4 bases from J, the gap between germline ends came to 27 bases. The CDR3 totals 19 residues.

This clone has only one observation. The chain has TRBV7-2 and TRBJ2-1; 9 positions match TRBD1. This CDR3 spans 14 amino acids. Germline V gives CDR1 SGHTA, CDR2 FQGNSA. The V gene end was trimmed by 5 bases and the J gene end by 10 bases; junction bases not matched to a gene: 9. CDR3 residues: CASSPDRGEREQFF. In DNA, the CDR3 is TGTGCCAGCAGCCCGGACAGGGGTGAGCGAGAGCAGTTCTTC.

The chain links TRBV30 to TRBJ2-2, with 8 nucleotides matching TRBD1. Germline V gene lookup returns CDR1 GTSNPN and CDR2 SVGIG (reference sequence). V was pared by 3 bases and J by 4 bases, with 4 bases of the junction left unmatched. There are 14 residues in the CDR3. The CDR3 protein is CAWRNTGGTGELFF. Here the CDR3 DNA reads TGTGCCTGGAGGAACACAGGGGGCACCGGGGAGCTGTTTTTT. The whole variable domain, filled in from reference TRBV30 and TRBJ2-2, reads SQTIHQWPATLVQPVGSPLSLECTVEGTSNPNLYWYRQAAGRGLQLLFYSVGIGQISSEVPQNLSASRPQDRQFILSSKKLLLSDSGFYLCAWRNTGGTGELFFGEGSRLTVL.